The T cell receptor (beta chain) described here comes from a study of blood T cells in healthy people across ages. Then a second PCR, running roughly 7 to 12 cycles, was carried out with a sample-barcoded 5' primer and a J-beta primer mix. TCRdb ran MiXCR on the 5' RACE reads and lists one entry per CDR3 protein. The sample lists about a million distinct CDR3 sequences; under 40% were seen once. About this clonotype: Antigen specificity is unknown.

Donation came from healthy Caucasian individuals in Russia who were aged about 6 to 95. The authors isolated at least 7 million PBMCs per sample. V shed 5 bases and J 4 bases; nucleotides not matched to a gene: 8. The germline CDR1 and CDR2 sequences are LGHNA and YSLEER. This CDR3 contains 15 residues. Broader study findings: It was the long-lived donors that had more naive CD4+ cells and higher diversity than aged donors. Measured against age, TCR beta diversity per million T cells decreased in a roughly linear manner.

The V call is TRBV4-3, the J call TRBJ2-3; TRBD1 matches 8 bases. This clonotype was sampled from a man between 18 and 35 years old in good health. The sequencing input was blood. Here the CDR3 reads CASSIFQGAPDTQYF. The DNA of the CDR3 is TGCGCCAGCAGCATTTTTCAGGGGGCCCCAGATACGCAGTATTTT.